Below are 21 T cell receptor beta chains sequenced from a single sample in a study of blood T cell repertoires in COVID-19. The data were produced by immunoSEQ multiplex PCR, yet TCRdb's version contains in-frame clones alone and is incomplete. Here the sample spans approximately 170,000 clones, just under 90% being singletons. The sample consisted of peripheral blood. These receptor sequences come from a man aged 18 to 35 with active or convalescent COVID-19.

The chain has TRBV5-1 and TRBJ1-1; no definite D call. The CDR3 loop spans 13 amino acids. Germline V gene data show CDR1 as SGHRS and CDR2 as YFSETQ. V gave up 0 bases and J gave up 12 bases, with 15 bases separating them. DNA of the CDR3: TGCGCCAGCAGCTTGGATGGGCAGAAATCTTCTTTCTTT. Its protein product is CASSLDGQKSSFF.

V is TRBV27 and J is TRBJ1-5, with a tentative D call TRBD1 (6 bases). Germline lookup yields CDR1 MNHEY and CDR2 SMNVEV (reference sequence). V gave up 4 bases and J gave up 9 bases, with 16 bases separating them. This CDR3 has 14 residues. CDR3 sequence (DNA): TGTGCCAGCAGTTCGACAGGCCCTTGGATGCCCCAGCATTTT. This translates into CASSSTGPWMPQHF.

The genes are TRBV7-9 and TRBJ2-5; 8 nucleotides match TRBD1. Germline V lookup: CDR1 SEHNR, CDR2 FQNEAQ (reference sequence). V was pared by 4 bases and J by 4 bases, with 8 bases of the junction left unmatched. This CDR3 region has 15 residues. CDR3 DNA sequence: TGTGCCAGCAGCTCGGGACAGGCCTTTGGAGAGACCCAGTACTTC. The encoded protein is CASSSGQAFGETQYF.

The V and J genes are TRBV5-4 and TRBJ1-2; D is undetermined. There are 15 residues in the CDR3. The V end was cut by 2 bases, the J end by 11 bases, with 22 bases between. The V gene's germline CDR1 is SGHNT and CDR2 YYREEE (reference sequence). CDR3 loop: CASSFSRQQIWLYTF. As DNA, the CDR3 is TGTGCCAGCAGCTTTAGCCGGCAGCAGATCTGGCTTTACACCTTC.

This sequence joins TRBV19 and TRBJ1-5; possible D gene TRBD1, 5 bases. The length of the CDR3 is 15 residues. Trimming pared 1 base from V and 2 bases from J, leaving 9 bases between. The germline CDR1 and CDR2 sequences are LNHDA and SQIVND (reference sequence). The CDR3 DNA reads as TGTGCCAGTAGTATAGGGGGAGGGGGCAATCAGCCCCAGCATTTT. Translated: CASSIGGGGNQPQHF.

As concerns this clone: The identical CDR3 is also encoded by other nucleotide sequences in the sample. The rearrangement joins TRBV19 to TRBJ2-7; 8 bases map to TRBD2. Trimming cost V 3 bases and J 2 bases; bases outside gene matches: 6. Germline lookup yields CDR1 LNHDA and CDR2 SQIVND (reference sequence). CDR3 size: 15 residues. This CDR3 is CASSISGTTTYEQYF. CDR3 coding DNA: TGTGCCAGTAGTATTAGCGGGACTACAACCTACGAGCAGTACTTC. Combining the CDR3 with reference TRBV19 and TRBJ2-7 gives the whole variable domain DGGITQSPKYLFRKEGQNVTLSCEQNLNHDAMYWYRQDPGQGLRLIYYSQIVNDFQKGDIAEGYSVSREKKESFPLTVTSAQKNPTAFYLCASSISGTTTYEQYFGPGTRLTVT.

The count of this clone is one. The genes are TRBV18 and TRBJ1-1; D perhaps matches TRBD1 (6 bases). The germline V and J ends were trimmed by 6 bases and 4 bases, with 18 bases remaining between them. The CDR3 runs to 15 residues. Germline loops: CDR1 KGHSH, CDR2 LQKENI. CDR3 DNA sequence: TGTGCCAGCTCCAATATTTTCAGGGGTGGCACTGAAGCTTTCTTT. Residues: CASSNIFRGGTEAFF. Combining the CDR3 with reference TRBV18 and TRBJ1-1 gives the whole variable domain NAGVMQNPRHLVRRRGQEARLRCSPMKGHSHVYWYRQLPEEGLKFMVYLQKENIIDESGMPKERFSAEFPKEGPSILRIQQVVRGDSAAYFCASSNIFRGGTEAFFGQGTRLTVV.

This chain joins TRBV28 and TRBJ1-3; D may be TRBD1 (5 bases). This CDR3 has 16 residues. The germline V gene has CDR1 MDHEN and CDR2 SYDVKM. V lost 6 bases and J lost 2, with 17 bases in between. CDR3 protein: CASRFGGEETGNTIYF. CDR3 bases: TGTGCCAGCAGATTTGGGGGGGAAGAAACTGGAAACACCATATATTTT.

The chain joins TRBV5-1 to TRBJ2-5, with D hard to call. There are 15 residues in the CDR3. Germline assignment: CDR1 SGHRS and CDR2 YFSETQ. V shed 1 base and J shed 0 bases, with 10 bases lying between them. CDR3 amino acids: CASSLFRANQETQYF. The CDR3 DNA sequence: TGCGCCAGCAGCTTGTTCCGAGCAAACCAAGAGACCCAGTACTTC.

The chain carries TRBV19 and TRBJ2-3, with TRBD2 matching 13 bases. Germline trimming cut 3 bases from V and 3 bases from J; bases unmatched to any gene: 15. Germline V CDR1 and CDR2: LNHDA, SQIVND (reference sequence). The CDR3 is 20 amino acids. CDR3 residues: CASSIAIRRGTSGATDTQYF. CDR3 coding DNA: TGTGCCAGTAGTATCGCAATCCGGCGGGGGACTAGCGGGGCAACAGATACGCAGTATTTT.

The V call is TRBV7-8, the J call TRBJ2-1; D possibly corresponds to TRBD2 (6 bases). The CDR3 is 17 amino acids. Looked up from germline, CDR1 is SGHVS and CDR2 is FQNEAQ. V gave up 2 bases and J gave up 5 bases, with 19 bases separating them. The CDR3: CASSLPPGSGYHNEQFF. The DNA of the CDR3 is TGTGCCAGCAGCTTACCCCCAGGCAGCGGGTACCACAATGAGCAGTTCTTC.

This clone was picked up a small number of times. The CDR3 nucleotides are TGTGCCAGAAGCTTACCAGGGGTGGGAAACACCATATATTTT. It is translated as CARSLPGVGNTIYF. V is TRBV7-5 and J is TRBJ1-3; TRBD1, the table's D call, was not compared with the DNA. TRBV7-5 represents a pseudogene. The CDR3 covers 14 residues.

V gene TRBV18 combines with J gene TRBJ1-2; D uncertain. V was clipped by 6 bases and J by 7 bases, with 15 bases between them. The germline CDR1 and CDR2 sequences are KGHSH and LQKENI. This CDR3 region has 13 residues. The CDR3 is CASSWAREGGYTF. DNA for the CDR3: TGTGCCAGCTCTTGGGCCCGCGAGGGTGGCTACACCTTC. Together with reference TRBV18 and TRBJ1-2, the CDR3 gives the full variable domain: NAGVMQNPRHLVRRRGQEARLRCSPMKGHSHVYWYRQLPEEGLKFMVYLQKENIIDESGMPKERFSAEFPKEGPSILRIQQVVRGDSAAYFCASSWAREGGYTFGSGTRLTVV.

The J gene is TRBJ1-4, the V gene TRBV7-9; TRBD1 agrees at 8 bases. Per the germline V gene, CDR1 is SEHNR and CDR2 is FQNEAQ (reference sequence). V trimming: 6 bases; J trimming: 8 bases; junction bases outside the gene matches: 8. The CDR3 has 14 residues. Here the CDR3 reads CASRETGAQEKLFF. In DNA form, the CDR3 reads TGTGCCAGCAGGGAGACAGGGGCACAAGAAAAACTGTTTTTT.

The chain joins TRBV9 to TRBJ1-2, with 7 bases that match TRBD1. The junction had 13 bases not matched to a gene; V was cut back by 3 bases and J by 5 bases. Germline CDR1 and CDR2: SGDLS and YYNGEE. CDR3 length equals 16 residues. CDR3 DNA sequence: TGTGCCAGCAGCGGAACCGCCAGGGACAGCTCATATGGCTACACCTTC. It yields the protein CASSGTARDSSYGYTF. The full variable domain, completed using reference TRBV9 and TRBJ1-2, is DSGVTQTPKHLITATGQRVTLRCSPRSGDLSVYWYQQSLDQGLQFLIQYYNGEERAKGNILERFSAQQFPDLHSELNLSSLELGDSALYFCASSGTARDSSYGYTFGSGTRLTVV.

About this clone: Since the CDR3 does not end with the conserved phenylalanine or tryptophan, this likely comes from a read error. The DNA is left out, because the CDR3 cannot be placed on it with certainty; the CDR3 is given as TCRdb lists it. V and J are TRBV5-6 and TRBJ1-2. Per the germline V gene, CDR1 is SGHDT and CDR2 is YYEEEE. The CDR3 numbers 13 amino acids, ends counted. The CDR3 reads CASSLRKGSSVSS.

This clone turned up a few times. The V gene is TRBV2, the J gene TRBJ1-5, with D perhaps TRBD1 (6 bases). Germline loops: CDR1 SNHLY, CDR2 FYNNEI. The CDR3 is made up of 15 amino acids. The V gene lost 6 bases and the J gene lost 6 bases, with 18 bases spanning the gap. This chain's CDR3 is CASSEGQASPQPQHF. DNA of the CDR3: TGTGCCAGCAGCGAGGGACAAGCATCTCCTCAGCCCCAGCATTTT. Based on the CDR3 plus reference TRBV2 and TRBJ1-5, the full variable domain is EPEVTQTPSHQVTQMGQEVILRCVPISNHLYFYWYRQILGQKVEFLVSFYNNEISEKSEIFDDQFSVERPDGSNFTLKIRSTKLEDSAMYFCASSEGQASPQPQHFGDGTRLSIL.

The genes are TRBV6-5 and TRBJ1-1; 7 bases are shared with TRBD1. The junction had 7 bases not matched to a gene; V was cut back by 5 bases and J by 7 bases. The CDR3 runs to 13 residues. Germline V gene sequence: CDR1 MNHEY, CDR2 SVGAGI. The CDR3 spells CASSRTGRNEAFF. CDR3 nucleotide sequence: TGTGCCAGCAGTCGGACAGGCCGTAATGAAGCTTTCTTT.

The CDR3 DNA sequence: TGTGCCAGCACAGCTAACTATGGCTACACCTTC. Translation: CASTANYGYTF. The V call is TRBV19, the J call TRBJ1-2, with D unresolved. The CDR3 consists of 11 residues. Per germline, CDR1 LNHDA and CDR2 SQIVND (reference sequence). V was pared by 9 bases and J by 0 bases, with 5 bases between.

The CDR3 region is CAISEDAGSGANVLTF. In DNA, the CDR3 is TGTGCCATCAGTGAAGATGCAGGGTCTGGGGCCAACGTCCTGACTTTC. The rearrangement joins TRBV10-3 to TRBJ2-6; D is possibly TRBD1 (5 bases). V was pared by 3 bases and J by 1 base, with 10 bases between. The CDR3 runs to 16 residues. Germline V gene sequence: CDR1 ENHRY, CDR2 SYGVKD.

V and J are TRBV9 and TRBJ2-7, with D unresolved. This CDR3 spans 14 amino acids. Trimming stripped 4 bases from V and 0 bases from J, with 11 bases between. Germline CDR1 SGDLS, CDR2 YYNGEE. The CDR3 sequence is CASSPEANSYEQYF. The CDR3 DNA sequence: TGTGCCAGCAGCCCCGAGGCCAACTCCTACGAGCAGTACTTC.